This T cell receptor (beta chain) was obtained from a study of metastatic and nonmetastatic thyroid tumors. Study-wide points: Benign nodules were reported to have significantly lower TCR beta diversity than malignant thyroid tumors, in blood and tumor.

There are 15 residues in the CDR3. Per the germline V gene, CDR1 is SGHAT and CDR2 is FQNNGV. Prior to thyroid surgery, none of the patients had received any treatment. Notes on this clone: Its antigen is unidentified. At one end the junction does not follow the germline gene, possibly because of a read error.

Using MiXCR, TCRdb reanalyzed the PCR reads. The table lists under 45,000 clones, approximately 19% of them singletons. The chain links TRBV11-2 to TRBJ1-5; the D is unclear. The TCR comes from a female donor with papillary thyroid cancer or a benign thyroid nodule (not recorded which). Some clones in this sample may be carry-over from other donors' samples. What was sequenced was tumor tissue. Here the CDR3 reads CATSEVEGADQPQHF. CDR3 bases: TGTGCCACCAGCGAAGTCGAGGGAGCTGATCAGCCCCAGCATTTT.